The 21 T cell receptor beta chains in this list originate from one sample, sequenced in a study of blood T cell repertoires in COVID-19. Assay used: immunoSEQ multiplex PCR; TCRdb lists only in-frame clones, some missing. The sample yields 310,000 or so clones, approximately 89% seen once. The sample consisted of PBMCs or T cells enriched from blood (not recorded which). Every receptor here comes from a middle-aged woman who had recovered from COVID-19.

The rearrangement joins TRBV7-6 to TRBJ1-6, with D possibly matching TRBD1 (6 bases). Germline V gene data show CDR1 as SGHVS and CDR2 as FNYEAQ. The CDR3 is 16 residues long. V was trimmed by 1 base and J by 10 bases, leaving 17 bases between them. The CDR3 DNA sequence: TGTGCCAGCAGCTTAGATGTTGGTCAGGGGAACTCACCCCTCCACTTT. It is translated as CASSLDVGQGNSPLHF. The full variable domain, its missing parts supplied by reference TRBV7-6 and TRBJ1-6, is GAGVSQSPRYKVTKRGQDVALRCDPISGHVSLYWYRQALGQGPEFLTYFNYEAQQDKSGLPNDRFSAERPEGSISTLTIQRTEQRDSAMYRCASSLDVGQGNSPLHFGNGTRLTVT.

This clone was recorded once. The chain carries TRBV4-3 and TRBJ2-7; 9 nucleotides match TRBD2. CDR1 LGHNA and CDR2 YSLEER come from the germline V gene. CDR3 length: 13 residues. V lost 4 bases to trimming and J lost 7 bases; unmatched junction nucleotides: 5. The CDR3 sequence is CASSRSGGGEQYF. As DNA, the CDR3 is TGCGCCAGCAGCCGTAGCGGGGGAGGAGAGCAGTACTTC.

This clone came up once. The DNA of the CDR3 is TGTGCCATCAGTGGGCCTGAGGCGGCCTTCTACGAGCAGTACTTC. Residues: CAISGPEAAFYEQYF. The rearrangement links TRBV10-3 to TRBJ2-7, with D uncertain. CDR1 and CDR2 from the germline V gene are ENHRY and SYGVKD. Trimming shortened V by 4 bases and J by 3 bases, and 16 bases separated the two germline ends. The CDR3 covers 15 residues.

The chain is built from TRBV10-3 and TRBJ1-1; no clear D. The CDR3 spans 9 residues. The germline V gene encodes CDR1 ENHRY and CDR2 SYGVKD. Trimming left V 10 bases short and J 7 bases short, with 7 bases between. The DNA for the CDR3 is TGTGCCACTACGAATGAAGCTTTCTTT. It encodes CATTNEAFF.

V gene TRBV29-1 combines with J gene TRBJ1-2; D might be TRBD1 (5 bases). V was pared by 4 bases and J by 3 bases, with 9 bases between. Germline V lookup: CDR1 SQVTM, CDR2 ANQGSEA. The CDR3 covers 12 residues. The CDR3 loop is CSVASGDYGYTF. CDR3 DNA: TGCAGCGTTGCATCGGGGGACTATGGCTACACCTTC.

The V gene is TRBV9, the J gene TRBJ2-1; 8 bases are shared with TRBD2. Germline V gene data show CDR1 as SGDLS and CDR2 as YYNGEE. The CDR3 loop spans 15 amino acids. The V segment lost 4 bases and the J segment 9 bases; nucleotides outside the gene matches: 12. CDR3 DNA: TGTGCCAGCAGCATAGTATCGGGGGGGCCAGGTGAGCAGTTCTTC. Translated: CASSIVSGGPGEQFF.

The chain links TRBV11-3 to TRBJ1-2; TRBD1 matches 8 bases. Per the germline V gene, CDR1 is SGHNT and CDR2 is YENEEA. CDR3 length: 14 amino acids. V shed 5 bases, J shed 3 bases, and the junction held 5 bases outside the gene matches. This CDR3 is CASSLVTGDYGYTF. CDR3 coding DNA: TGTGCCAGCAGCCTCGTGACAGGGGACTATGGCTACACCTTC. Together with reference TRBV11-3 and TRBJ1-2, the CDR3 gives the full variable domain: EAGVVQSPRYKIIEKKQPVAFWCNPISGHNTLYWYLQNLGQGPELLIRYENEEAVDDSQLPKDRFSAERLKGVDSTLKIQPAELGDSAVYLCASSLVTGDYGYTFGSGTRLTVV.

This sequence joins TRBV29-1 and TRBJ1-5; 7 positions match TRBD1. CDR3 length equals 14 residues. CDR1 is SQVTM and CDR2 is ANQGSEA in the germline V gene. Trimming took 4 bases from V and 4 from J; bases not matched to a gene: 7. The CDR3 protein is CSVGWDRGNQPQHF. CDR3 DNA sequence: TGCAGCGTTGGGTGGGACAGAGGTAATCAGCCCCAGCATTTT. The full variable domain, rest sourced from reference TRBV29-1 and TRBJ1-5, is SAVISQKPSRDICQRGTSLTIQCQVDSQVTMMFWYRQQPGQSLTLIATANQGSEATYESGFVIDKFPISRPNLTFSTLTVSNMSPEDSSIYLCSVGWDRGNQPQHFGDGTRLSIL.

The rearrangement links TRBV19 to TRBJ2-1, with TRBD1 matching 8 bases. After removal of 5 bases from V and 5 bases from J, the junction contained 8 bases not matched to a gene. The CDR3 totals 15 residues. Per germline, CDR1 LNHDA and CDR2 SQIVND (reference sequence). The CDR3 DNA reads as TGTGCCAGTAGTCTACCCAGGGGGCTCAACAATGAGCAGTTCTTC. Translated, it gives CASSLPRGLNNEQFF.

This chain joins TRBV6-4 and TRBJ2-2, with 11 bases that match TRBD2. Germline V CDR1 and CDR2: MRHNA, SNTAGT. The CDR3 has 14 amino acids. Trimming removed 6 bases from V and 5 bases from J; junction bases left unmatched: 2. CDR3 bases: TGTGCCAGCAGGACTAGCGGGGATACCGGGGAGCTGTTTTTT. This encodes CASRTSGDTGELFF.

CDR3 sequence: CASTRGGNGFADTQYF. The CDR3 nucleotides read TGTGCCAGTACGAGGGGGGGCAATGGGTTCGCAGATACGCAGTATTTT. V gene TRBV19 combines with J gene TRBJ2-3; TRBD2 is a possible D gene (7 bases). This CDR3 is 16 amino acids long. Germline assignment: CDR1 LNHDA and CDR2 SQIVND (reference sequence). V was trimmed by 7 bases and J by 4 bases, leaving 21 bases between them.

This sequence joins TRBV7-9 and TRBJ2-5; 8 bases are a match to TRBD2. V trimming: 4 bases; J trimming: 5 bases; junction bases outside the gene matches: 9. This CDR3 is 15 amino acids long. Per the germline V gene, CDR1 is SEHNR and CDR2 is FQNEAQ (reference sequence). The CDR3 bases are TGTGCCAGCAGCTATACGGGGGGGCCACGGGAGACCCAGTACTTC. It is translated as CASSYTGGPRETQYF.

V gene TRBV5-4 combines with J gene TRBJ2-2, with 15 nucleotides matching TRBD2. Looked up from germline, CDR1 is SGHNT and CDR2 is YYREEE (reference sequence). The CDR3 consists of 17 residues. V trimming: 4 bases; J trimming: 6 bases; junction bases outside the gene matches: 7. CDR3 nucleotides: TGTGCCAGCAGCGGGACTAGCGGGAGGCGGGCCCCCGGGGAGCTGTTTTTT. It encodes CASSGTSGRRAPGELFF.

The rearrangement joins TRBV5-1 to TRBJ2-1; 8 bases match TRBD2. Losses at the gene ends were 7 bases for V and 4 bases for J; bases not matched to a gene: 7. Germline CDR1 reads SGHRS; CDR2 reads YFSETQ. This CDR3 comprises 14 residues. The CDR3 DNA follows: TGCGCCAGCCGTACTAGCGGACTTTACAATGAGCAGTTCTTC. This encodes CASRTSGLYNEQFF.

This chain joins TRBV4-1 and TRBJ2-3; D gene uncertain. Trimming pared 6 bases from V and 1 base from J, leaving 11 bases between. CDR1 MGHRA and CDR2 YSYEKL come from the germline V gene. This CDR3 is built from 14 residues. CDR3 region: CASSIDTGTDTQYF. The CDR3 DNA sequence: TGCGCCAGCAGTATTGACACGGGCACAGATACGCAGTATTTT.

This chain joins TRBV6-5 and TRBJ2-2; 9 positions match TRBD1. CDR1 and CDR2 (germline): MNHEY, SVGAGI. The CDR3 totals 14 residues. With V trimmed by 11 bases and J by 5 bases, 9 bases remained unmatched. This CDR3 is CASEGQGGTGELFF. The CDR3 DNA reads TGTGCCTCCGAGGGACAGGGAGGTACCGGGGAGCTGTTTTTT.

This rearrangement joins TRBV6-6 to TRBJ1-4; possibly TRBD1 for D (5 bases). The CDR3 contains 15 residues. The V gene's germline CDR1 is MNHNY and CDR2 SVGAGI (reference sequence). Trimming shortened V by 5 bases and J by 3 bases, and 13 bases separated the two germline ends. CDR3 region: CASSQGRVPNEKLFF. The CDR3 DNA is TGTGCCAGCAGTCAGGGCAGGGTGCCTAATGAAAAACTGTTTTTT.

The V call is TRBV18, the J call TRBJ2-1; 7 nucleotides align to TRBD2. There are 16 residues in the CDR3. CDR1 is KGHSH, CDR2 LQKENI, per germline. The trim removed 6 bases at V and 4 bases at J, leaving 12 bases unmatched. The CDR3 DNA follows: TGTGCCAGCTCTCGATCCGCTAGCGGAGGGTACAATGAGCAGTTCTTC. It encodes CASSRSASGGYNEQFF.

The chain couples TRBV27 to TRBJ1-6; D is unclear. V was clipped by 3 bases and J by 5 bases, with 11 bases between them. This CDR3 has 15 amino acids. Germline CDR1 and CDR2: MNHEY and SMNVEV (reference sequence). CDR3 region: CASSFAHRDNSPLHF. DNA of the CDR3: TGTGCCAGCAGTTTCGCGCACCGGGATAATTCACCCCTCCACTTT.

This clone has more than one count but fewer than ten. The chain couples TRBV27 to TRBJ2-7, with TRBD2 matching 8 bases. V dropped 3 bases and J dropped 5; count of bases not matched to a gene: 3. Germline CDR1 MNHEY, CDR2 SMNVEV (reference sequence). The CDR3 runs 13 residues. CDR3 protein: CASSLGTRNEQYF. CDR3 nucleotides: TGTGCCAGCAGTTTGGGGACTAGAAACGAGCAGTACTTC.

This chain joins TRBV25-1 and TRBJ2-7; D perhaps matches TRBD2 (5 bases). Germline CDR1 reads MGHDK; CDR2 reads SYGVNS. This CDR3 has 12 residues. V was clipped by 4 bases and J by 6 bases, with 10 bases between them. This CDR3 is CASSVSTTEQYF. In DNA form, the CDR3 reads TGTGCCAGCAGTGTCTCGACTACCGAGCAGTACTTC.